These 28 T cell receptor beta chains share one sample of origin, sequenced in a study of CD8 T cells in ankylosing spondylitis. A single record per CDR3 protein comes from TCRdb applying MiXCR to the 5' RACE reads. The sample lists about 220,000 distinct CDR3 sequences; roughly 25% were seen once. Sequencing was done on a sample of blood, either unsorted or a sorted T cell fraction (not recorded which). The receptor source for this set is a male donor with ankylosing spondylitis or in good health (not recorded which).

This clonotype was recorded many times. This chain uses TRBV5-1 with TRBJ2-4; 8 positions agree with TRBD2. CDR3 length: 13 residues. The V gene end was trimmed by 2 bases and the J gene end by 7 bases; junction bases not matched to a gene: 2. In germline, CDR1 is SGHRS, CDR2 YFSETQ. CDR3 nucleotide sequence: TGCGCCAGCAGCTTCGGGGGGGACAACATTCAGTACTTC. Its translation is CASSFGGDNIQYF. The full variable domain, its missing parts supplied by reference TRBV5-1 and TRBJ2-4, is KAGVTQTPRYLIKTRGQQVTLSCSPISGHRSVSWYQQTPGQGLQFLFEYFSETQRNKGNFPGRFSGRQFSNSRSEMNVSTLELGDSALYLCASSFGGDNIQYFGAGTRLSVL.

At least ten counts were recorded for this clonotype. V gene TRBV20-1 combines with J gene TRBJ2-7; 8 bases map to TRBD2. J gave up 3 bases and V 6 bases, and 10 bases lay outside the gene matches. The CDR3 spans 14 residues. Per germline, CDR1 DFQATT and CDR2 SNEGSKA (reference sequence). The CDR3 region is CSATDGSGNYEQYF. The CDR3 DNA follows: TGCAGTGCGACCGACGGTAGCGGGAACTACGAGCAGTACTTC.

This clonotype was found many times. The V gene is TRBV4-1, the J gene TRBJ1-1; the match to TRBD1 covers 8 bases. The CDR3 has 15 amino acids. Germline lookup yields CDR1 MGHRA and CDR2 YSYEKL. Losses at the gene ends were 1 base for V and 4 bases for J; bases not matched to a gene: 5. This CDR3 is CASSQVDREGTEAFF. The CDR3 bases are TGCGCCAGCAGCCAAGTGGACAGGGAGGGCACTGAAGCTTTCTTT.

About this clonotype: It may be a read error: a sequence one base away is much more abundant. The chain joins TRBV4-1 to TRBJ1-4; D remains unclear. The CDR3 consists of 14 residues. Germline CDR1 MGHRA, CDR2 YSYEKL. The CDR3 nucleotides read TGCGCCAGCATCCAAGTCCCGGGGAGTGAAAAACTGTTTTTT. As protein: CASIQVPGSEKLFF.

For the CDR3, the DNA is TGTGCCAGCACCCGAAGGGGACAGATGGGAGAGACCCAGTACTTC. Translated: CASTRRGQMGETQYF. The chain employs TRBV7-6 and TRBJ2-5; TRBD1 agrees at 7 bases. V lost 7 bases to trimming and J lost 4 bases; unmatched junction nucleotides: 12. The CDR3 has 15 amino acids. The germline CDR1 and CDR2 sequences are SGHVS and FNYEAQ.

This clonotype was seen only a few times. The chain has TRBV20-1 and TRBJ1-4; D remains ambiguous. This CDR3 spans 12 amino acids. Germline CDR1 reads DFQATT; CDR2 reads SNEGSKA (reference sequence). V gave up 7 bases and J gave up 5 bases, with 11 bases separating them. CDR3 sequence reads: CSVGLRNEKLFF. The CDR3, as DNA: TGCAGTGTTGGCCTGCGGAATGAAAAACTGTTTTTT.

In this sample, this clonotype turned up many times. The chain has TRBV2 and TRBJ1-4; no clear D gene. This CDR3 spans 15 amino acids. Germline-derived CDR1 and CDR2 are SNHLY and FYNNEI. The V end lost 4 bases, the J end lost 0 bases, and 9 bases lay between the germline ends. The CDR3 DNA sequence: TGTGCCAGCAGTGTTCGAGGGTCAACTAATGAAAAACTGTTTTTT. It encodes CASSVRGSTNEKLFF.

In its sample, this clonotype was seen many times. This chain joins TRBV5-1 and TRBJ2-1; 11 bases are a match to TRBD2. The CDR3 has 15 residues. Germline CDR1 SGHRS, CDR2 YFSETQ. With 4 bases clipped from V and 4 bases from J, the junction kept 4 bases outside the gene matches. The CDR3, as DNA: TGCGCCAGCAGCGCAATAGCGGGAGGGTACAATGAGCAGTTCTTC. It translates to CASSAIAGGYNEQFF. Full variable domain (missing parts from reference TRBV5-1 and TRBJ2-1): KAGVTQTPRYLIKTRGQQVTLSCSPISGHRSVSWYQQTPGQGLQFLFEYFSETQRNKGNFPGRFSGRQFSNSRSEMNVSTLELGDSALYLCASSAIAGGYNEQFFGPGTRLTVL.

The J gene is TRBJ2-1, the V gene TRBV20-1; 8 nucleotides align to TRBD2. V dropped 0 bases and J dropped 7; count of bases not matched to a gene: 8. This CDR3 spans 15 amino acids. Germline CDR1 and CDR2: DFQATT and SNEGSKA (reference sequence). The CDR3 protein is CSARDLGLAINEQFF. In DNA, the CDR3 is TGCAGTGCTAGAGATCTAGGACTAGCAATTAATGAGCAGTTCTTC.

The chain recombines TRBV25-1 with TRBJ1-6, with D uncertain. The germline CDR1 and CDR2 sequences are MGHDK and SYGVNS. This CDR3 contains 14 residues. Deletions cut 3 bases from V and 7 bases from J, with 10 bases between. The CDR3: CASSDGSANSPLHF. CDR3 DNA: TGTGCCAGCAGTGACGGCTCAGCCAATTCACCCCTCCACTTT. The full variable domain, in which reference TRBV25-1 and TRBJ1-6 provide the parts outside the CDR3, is EADIYQTPRYLVIGTGKKITLECSQTMGHDKMYWYQQDPGMELHLIHYSYGVNSTEKGDLSSESTVSRIRTEHFPLTLESARPSHTSQYLCASSDGSANSPLHFGNGTRLTVT.

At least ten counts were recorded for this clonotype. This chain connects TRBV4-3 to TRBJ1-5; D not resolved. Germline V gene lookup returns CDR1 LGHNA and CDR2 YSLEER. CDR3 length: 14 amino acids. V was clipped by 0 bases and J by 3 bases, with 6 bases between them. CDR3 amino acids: CASSQDLTNQPQHF. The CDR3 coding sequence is TGCGCCAGCAGCCAAGATCTCACCAATCAGCCCCAGCATTTT.

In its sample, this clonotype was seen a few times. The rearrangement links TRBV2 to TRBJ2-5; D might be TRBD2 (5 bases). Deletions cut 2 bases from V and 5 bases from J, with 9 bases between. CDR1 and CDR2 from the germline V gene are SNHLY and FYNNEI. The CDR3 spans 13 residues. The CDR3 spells CASSERGGETQYF. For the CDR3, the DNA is TGTGCCAGCAGTGAACGGGGTGGCGAGACCCAGTACTTC.

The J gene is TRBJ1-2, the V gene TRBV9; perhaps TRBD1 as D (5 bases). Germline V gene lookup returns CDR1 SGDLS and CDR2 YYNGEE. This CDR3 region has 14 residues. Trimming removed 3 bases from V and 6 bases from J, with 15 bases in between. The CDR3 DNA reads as TGTGCCAGCAGCGAGCAGGGTAGTGAGAATGGCTACACCTTC. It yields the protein CASSEQGSENGYTF.

In DNA form, the CDR3 reads TGCAGTGCTAGAGATGGGCTGTCGAGGCCCCTCCACTTT. This translates into CSARDGLSRPLHF. J is TRBJ1-6 and V is TRBV20-1, with D unresolved. Germline V gives CDR1 DFQATT, CDR2 SNEGSKA (reference sequence). The CDR3 runs 13 residues. V gave up 0 bases and J gave up 13 bases, with 13 bases separating them.

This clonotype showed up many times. CDR3 in amino acids: CAISLSGTGTDTQYF. The CDR3, as DNA: TGTGCCATCAGCCTTAGCGGGACAGGCACAGATACGCAGTATTTT. The chain uses TRBV10-3 and TRBJ2-3, with D maybe TRBD2 (8 bases). Trimming took off 6 bases at V and 1 base at J, with 14 bases between the two ends. The germline V gene has CDR1 ENHRY and CDR2 SYGVKD. CDR3 length: 15 amino acids.

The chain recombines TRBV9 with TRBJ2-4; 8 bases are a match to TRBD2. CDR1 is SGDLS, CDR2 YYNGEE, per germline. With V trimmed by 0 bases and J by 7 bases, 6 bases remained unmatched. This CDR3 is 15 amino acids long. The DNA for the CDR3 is TGTGCCAGCAGCGTAGCAGCGGGAGTAGGGAACATTCAGTACTTC. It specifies CASSVAAGVGNIQYF. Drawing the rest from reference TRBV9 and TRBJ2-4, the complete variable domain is DSGVTQTPKHLITATGQRVTLRCSPRSGDLSVYWYQQSLDQGLQFLIQYYNGEERAKGNILERFSAQQFPDLHSELNLSSLELGDSALYFCASSVAAGVGNIQYFGAGTRLSVL.

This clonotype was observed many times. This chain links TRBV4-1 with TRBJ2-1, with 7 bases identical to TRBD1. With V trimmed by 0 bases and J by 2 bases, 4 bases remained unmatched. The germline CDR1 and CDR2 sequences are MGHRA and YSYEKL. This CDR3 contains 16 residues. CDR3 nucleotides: TGCGCCAGCAGCCAAGATCCGACAGGGACCTACAATGAGCAGTTCTTC. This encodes CASSQDPTGTYNEQFF.

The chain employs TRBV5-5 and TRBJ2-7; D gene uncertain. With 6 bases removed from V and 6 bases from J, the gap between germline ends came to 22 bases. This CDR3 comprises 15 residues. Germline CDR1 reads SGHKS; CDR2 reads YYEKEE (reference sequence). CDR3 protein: CASTFGLTPIAEQYF. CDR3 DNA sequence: TGTGCCAGCACCTTCGGGCTTACACCGATCGCCGAGCAGTACTTC.

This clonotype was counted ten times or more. CDR3: CATSGQGRQPQHF. The CDR3 coding sequence is TGTGCCACCTCGGGACAGGGAAGACAGCCCCAGCATTTT. J is TRBJ1-5 and V is TRBV10-3; 9 nucleotides match TRBD1. The CDR3 extends over 13 amino acids. The J segment lost 7 bases and the V segment lost 10 bases, leaving 8 bases of the junction unmatched. CDR1 ENHRY and CDR2 SYGVKD come from the germline V gene.

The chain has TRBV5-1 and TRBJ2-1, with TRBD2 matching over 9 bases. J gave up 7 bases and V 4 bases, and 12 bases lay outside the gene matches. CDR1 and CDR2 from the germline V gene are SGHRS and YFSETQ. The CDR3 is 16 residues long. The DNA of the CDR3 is TGCGCCAGCAGCCGCGGGACTAGCCAGGGATTGAATGAGCAGTTCTTC. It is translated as CASSRGTSQGLNEQFF.

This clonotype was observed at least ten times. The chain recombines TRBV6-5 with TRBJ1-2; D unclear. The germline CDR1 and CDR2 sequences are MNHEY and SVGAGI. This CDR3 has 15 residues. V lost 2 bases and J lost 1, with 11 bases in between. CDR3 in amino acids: CASSYERELNYGYTF. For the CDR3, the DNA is TGTGCCAGCAGTTACGAGCGGGAGCTTAACTATGGCTACACCTTC.

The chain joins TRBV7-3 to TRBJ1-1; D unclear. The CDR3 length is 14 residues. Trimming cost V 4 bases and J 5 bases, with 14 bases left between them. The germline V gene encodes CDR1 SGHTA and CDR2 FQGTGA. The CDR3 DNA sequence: TGTGCCAGCAGCTCCGGAGGGCTGAGGACTGAAGCTTTCTTT. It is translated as CASSSGGLRTEAFF.

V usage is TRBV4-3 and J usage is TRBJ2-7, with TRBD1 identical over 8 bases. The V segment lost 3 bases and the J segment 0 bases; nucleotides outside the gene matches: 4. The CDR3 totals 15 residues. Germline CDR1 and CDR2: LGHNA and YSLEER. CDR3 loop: CASSQSGGSSYEQYF. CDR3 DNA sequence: TGCGCCAGCAGCCAGTCAGGGGGCAGCTCCTACGAGCAGTACTTC.

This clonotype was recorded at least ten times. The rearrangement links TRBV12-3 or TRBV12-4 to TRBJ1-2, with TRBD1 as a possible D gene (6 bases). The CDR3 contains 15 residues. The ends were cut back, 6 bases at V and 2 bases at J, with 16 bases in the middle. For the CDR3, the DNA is TGTGCCAGCAGCCCGACAGGCACTCCAAACTATGGCTACACCTTC. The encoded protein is CASSPTGTPNYGYTF.

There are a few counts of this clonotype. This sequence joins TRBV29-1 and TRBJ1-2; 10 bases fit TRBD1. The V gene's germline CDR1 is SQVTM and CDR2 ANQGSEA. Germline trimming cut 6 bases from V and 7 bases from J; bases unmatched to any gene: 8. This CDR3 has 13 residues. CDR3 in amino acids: CSVDRTGGSGYTF. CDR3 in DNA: TGCAGCGTGGATCGGACAGGGGGAAGTGGCTACACCTTC.

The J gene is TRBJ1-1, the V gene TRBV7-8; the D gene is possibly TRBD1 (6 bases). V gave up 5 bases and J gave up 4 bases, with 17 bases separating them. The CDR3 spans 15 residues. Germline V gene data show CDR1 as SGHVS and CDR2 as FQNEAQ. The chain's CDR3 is CASSRGGGGSTEAFF. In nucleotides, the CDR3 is TGTGCCAGCAGCCGAGGGGGGGGTGGAAGCACTGAAGCTTTCTTT.

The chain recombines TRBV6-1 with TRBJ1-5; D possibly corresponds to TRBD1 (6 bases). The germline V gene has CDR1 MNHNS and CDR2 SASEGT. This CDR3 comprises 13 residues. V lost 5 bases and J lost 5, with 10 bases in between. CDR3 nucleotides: TGTGCCAGCAGTCCGCAGGGGTATCAGCCCCAGCATTTT. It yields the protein CASSPQGYQPQHF.

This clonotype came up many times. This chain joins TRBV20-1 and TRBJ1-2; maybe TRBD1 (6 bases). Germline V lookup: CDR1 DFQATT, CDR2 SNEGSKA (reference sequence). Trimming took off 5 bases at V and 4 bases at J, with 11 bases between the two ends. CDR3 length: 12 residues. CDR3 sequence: CSAGRDTYGYTF. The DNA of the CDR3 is TGCAGTGCTGGCCGGGACACCTATGGCTACACCTTC.